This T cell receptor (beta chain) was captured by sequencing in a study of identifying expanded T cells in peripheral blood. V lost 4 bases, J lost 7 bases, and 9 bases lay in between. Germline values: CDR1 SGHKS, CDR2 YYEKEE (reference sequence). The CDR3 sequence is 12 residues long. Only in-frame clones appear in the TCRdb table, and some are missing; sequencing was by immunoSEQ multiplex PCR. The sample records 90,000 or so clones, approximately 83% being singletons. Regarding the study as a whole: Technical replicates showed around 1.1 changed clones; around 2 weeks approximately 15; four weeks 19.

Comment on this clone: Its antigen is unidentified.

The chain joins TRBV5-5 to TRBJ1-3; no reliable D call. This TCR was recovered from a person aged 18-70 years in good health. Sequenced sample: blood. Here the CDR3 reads CASSPPRNTIYF. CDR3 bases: TGTGCCAGCAGCCCCCCTCGGAACACCATATATTTT.